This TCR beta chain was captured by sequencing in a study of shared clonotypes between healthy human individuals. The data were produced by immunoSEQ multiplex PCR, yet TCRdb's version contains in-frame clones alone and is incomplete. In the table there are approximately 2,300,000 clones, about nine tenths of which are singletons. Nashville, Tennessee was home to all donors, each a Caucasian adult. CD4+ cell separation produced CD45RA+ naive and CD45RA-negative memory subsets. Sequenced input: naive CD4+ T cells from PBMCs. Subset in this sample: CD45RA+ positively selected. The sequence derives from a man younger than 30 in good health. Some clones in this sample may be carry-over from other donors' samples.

The chain's CDR3 is CAILSFTDTQYF. CDR3 bases: TGCGCCATTTTATCCTTCACAGATACGCAGTATTTT. The V call is TRBV10-1, the J call TRBJ2-3; the D is unclear. Per germline, CDR1 WNHNN and CDR2 SYGVQD (reference sequence). The CDR3 is 12 amino acids. Trimming left V 10 bases short and J 2 bases short, with 10 bases between.